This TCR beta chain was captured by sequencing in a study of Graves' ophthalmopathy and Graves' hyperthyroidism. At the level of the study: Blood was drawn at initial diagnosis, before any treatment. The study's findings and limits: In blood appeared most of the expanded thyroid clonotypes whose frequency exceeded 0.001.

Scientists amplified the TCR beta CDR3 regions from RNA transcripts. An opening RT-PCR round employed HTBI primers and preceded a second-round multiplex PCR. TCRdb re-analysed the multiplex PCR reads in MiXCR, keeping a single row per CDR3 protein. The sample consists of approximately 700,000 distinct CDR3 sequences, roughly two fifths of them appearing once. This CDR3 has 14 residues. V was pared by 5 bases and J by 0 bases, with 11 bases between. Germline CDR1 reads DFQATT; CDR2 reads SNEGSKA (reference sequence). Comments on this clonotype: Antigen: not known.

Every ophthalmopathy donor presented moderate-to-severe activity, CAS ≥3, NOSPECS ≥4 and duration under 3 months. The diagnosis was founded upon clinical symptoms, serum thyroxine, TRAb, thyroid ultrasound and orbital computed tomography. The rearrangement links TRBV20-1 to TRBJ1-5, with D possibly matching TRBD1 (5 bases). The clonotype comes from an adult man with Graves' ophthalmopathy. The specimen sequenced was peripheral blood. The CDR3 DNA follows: TGCAGTGCTCGGACACACAATAGCAATCAGCCCCAGCATTTT. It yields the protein CSARTHNSNQPQHF.